Listed below are T cell receptor beta chains from one sample, sequenced in a study of cytomegalovirus exposure and HLA in healthy donors. Clones were read by immunoSEQ multiplex PCR, and TCRdb kept only the in-frame ones, dropping some. The sample includes approximately 96,000 clones, roughly 70% of them seen just once. The specimen sequenced was PBMCs. The source is a male donor in good health and CMV-seronegative. CDR3s include the opening cysteine and the closing phenylalanine or tryptophan. Each record gives: D gene, J gene, V gene, clone size, CDR3 DNA, CDR3 protein. A D gene is named only where the DNA matches it firmly. Clone size is given for some rows only: seen once, a few or many times, or a class if the clone is expanded.

D gene: -
J gene: TRBJ2-2
V gene: TRBV7-9
clone size: -
CDR3 DNA: TGTGCCAGCAGCTTAGAGGGGTACACCGGGGAGCTGTTTTTT
CDR3 protein: CASSLEGYTGELFF

D gene: -
J gene: TRBJ2-6
V gene: TRBV28
clone size: once
CDR3 DNA: TGTGCCAGCAGTGCTAGGACAGCAATCTCTGGGGCCAACGTCCTGACTTTC
CDR3 protein: CASSARTAISGANVLTF

D gene: TRBD2
J gene: TRBJ2-7
V gene: TRBV29-1
clone size: -
CDR3 DNA: TGCAGCGCCTACACTAGCGCAAACTCCTACGAGCAGTACTTC
CDR3 protein: CSAYTSANSYEQYF

D gene: -
J gene: TRBJ1-2
V gene: TRBV14
clone size: -
CDR3 DNA: TGTGCCAGCAGCCAGATGAGGGAAGTGAGTGGCTACACCTTC
CDR3 protein: CASSQMREVSGYTF

D gene: -
J gene: TRBJ2-5
V gene: TRBV9
clone size: -
CDR3 DNA: TGTGCCAGCAGCGTAGGAGGAGAGACCCAGTACTTC
CDR3 protein: CASSVGGETQYF

D gene: TRBD2
J gene: TRBJ2-3
V gene: TRBV27
clone size: -
CDR3 DNA: TGTGCCAGCAGTCCCCGACTAGCGGGAGGGCTGGAAGGAGATACGCAGTATTTT
CDR3 protein: CASSPRLAGGLEGDTQYF

D gene: TRBD1
J gene: TRBJ2-5
V gene: TRBV10-3
clone size: -
CDR3 DNA: TGTGCCATCAGTGTGGACAGGGCCCTTGGGACCCAGTACTTC
CDR3 protein: CAISVDRALGTQYF

D gene: -
J gene: TRBJ2-2
V gene: TRBV5-6
clone size: -
CDR3 DNA: TGTGCCAGCAGCCACCGGGGAAGGGGACTCCCCACCGGGGAGCTGTTTTTT
CDR3 protein: CASSHRGRGLPTGELFF

D gene: -
J gene: TRBJ1-3
V gene: TRBV5-1
clone size: -
CDR3 DNA: TGCGCCAGCAGCTTGACGGGGAACTCTGGAAACACCATATATTTT
CDR3 protein: CASSLTGNSGNTIYF

D gene: TRBD2
J gene: TRBJ2-1
V gene: TRBV6-5
clone size: many
CDR3 DNA: TGTGCCAGCAGTAGCGGGAGTCTCGATGAGCAGTTCTTC
CDR3 protein: CASSSGSLDEQFF

D gene: -
J gene: TRBJ2-7
V gene: TRBV6-5
clone size: once
CDR3 DNA: TGTGCCAGCAGCCGAGACAGAGGTCGCTACGAGCAGTACTTC
CDR3 protein: CASSRDRGRYEQYF

D gene: -
J gene: TRBJ1-4
V gene: TRBV27
clone size: -
CDR3 DNA: TGTGCCACCTCGGGGAGGGGGGGTGAAAAACTGTTTTTT
CDR3 protein: CATSGRGGEKLFF

D gene: TRBD2
J gene: TRBJ2-1
V gene: TRBV27
clone size: -
CDR3 DNA: TGTGCCAGCAGTTTGAGAGAGCGGGAGGGGGGATACAATGAGCAGTTCTTC
CDR3 protein: CASSLREREGGYNEQFF

D gene: -
J gene: TRBJ1-1
V gene: TRBV28
clone size: -
CDR3 DNA: TGTGCCAGCACAGTAGGGGTCTCGATTGCCCGACATGCTTTCTTT
CDR3 protein: CASTVGVSIARHAFF

D gene: -
J gene: TRBJ2-7
V gene: TRBV7-3
clone size: -
CDR3 DNA: TGTGCCAGCAGCTCCCGGGGTAGCGAGCAGTACTTC
CDR3 protein: CASSSRGSEQYF

D gene: -
J gene: TRBJ1-1
V gene: TRBV9
clone size: -
CDR3 DNA: TGTGCCAGCAGCGTGACAAGCACTGAAGCTTTCTTT
CDR3 protein: CASSVTSTEAFF

D gene: -
J gene: TRBJ1-5
V gene: TRBV28
clone size: -
CDR3 DNA: TGTGCCAGCAGTTTACAGGGCTCTCAGCCCCAGCATTTT
CDR3 protein: CASSLQGSQPQHF

D gene: TRBD1
J gene: TRBJ2-5
V gene: TRBV7-7
clone size: once
CDR3 DNA: TGTGCTAGCAGCTTAGACACAGGGGTAGGGGAGACCCAGTACTTC
CDR3 protein: CASSLDTGVGETQYF

D gene: TRBD1
J gene: TRBJ1-4
V gene: TRBV5-1
clone size: -
CDR3 DNA: TGCGCCAGCAGAATTTCCGGGACAGGGAGGGATGAAAAACTGTTTTTT
CDR3 protein: CASRISGTGRDEKLFF

D gene: -
J gene: TRBJ2-6
V gene: TRBV6-1
clone size: few
CDR3 DNA: TGTGCCAGCACCAGAGCGGGTTCTGGGGCCAACGTCCTGACTTTC
CDR3 protein: CASTRAGSGANVLTF

D gene: TRBD1
J gene: TRBJ2-7
V gene: TRBV4-2
clone size: -
CDR3 DNA: TGTGCCAGCAGCCCAATTCCAGGGGGCGAAGTCTACGAGCAGTACTTC
CDR3 protein: CASSPIPGGEVYEQYF

D gene: -
J gene: TRBJ2-5
V gene: TRBV7-6
clone size: -
CDR3 DNA: TGTGCCAGCAGCTTAGGTCCCACCGGAGAGACCCAGTACTTC
CDR3 protein: CASSLGPTGETQYF

D gene: TRBD1
J gene: TRBJ2-7
V gene: TRBV29-1
clone size: -
CDR3 DNA: TGCAGCGTTGAAGGTGACAGGGTTTACGAGCAGTACTTC
CDR3 protein: CSVEGDRVYEQYF

D gene: -
J gene: TRBJ2-2
V gene: TRBV9
clone size: few
CDR3 DNA: TGTGCCAGCAGCGTAGAGGACACCTTCACCGGGGAGCTGTTTTTT
CDR3 protein: CASSVEDTFTGELFF

D gene: -
J gene: TRBJ1-2
V gene: TRBV14
clone size: few
CDR3 DNA: TGTGCCAGCAGCCAATACAGCCAAAACTATGGCTACACCTTC
CDR3 protein: CASSQYSQNYGYTF

D gene: -
J gene: TRBJ2-3
V gene: TRBV30
clone size: few
CDR3 DNA: TGTGCCTGGAGTGATCTCTGGGCAGGGGAAGGCACAGATACGCAGTATTTT
CDR3 protein: CAWSDLWAGEGTDTQYF

D gene: TRBD2
J gene: TRBJ2-7
V gene: TRBV25-1
clone size: -
CDR3 DNA: TGTGCCAGCGAGGGACTAGTGGGAGATGACGAGCAGTACTTC
CDR3 protein: CASEGLVGDDEQYF

D gene: TRBD2
J gene: TRBJ2-7
V gene: TRBV2
clone size: -
CDR3 DNA: TGTGCCAGCAGTCGACTAGCGAGTTACGAGCAGTACTTC
CDR3 protein: CASSRLASYEQYF

D gene: -
J gene: TRBJ1-2
V gene: TRBV7-3
clone size: -
CDR3 DNA: TGTGCCAGCACCTCTACAGGACCTGGCTACACCTTC
CDR3 protein: CASTSTGPGYTF

D gene: TRBD1
J gene: TRBJ2-7
V gene: TRBV5-3
clone size: -
CDR3 DNA: TGTGCCAGAAGCTTCAGCCTTAATAGACAGGGGGGGAACGGCGAGCAGTACTTC
CDR3 protein: CARSFSLNRQGGNGEQYF

D gene: -
J gene: TRBJ2-7
V gene: TRBV5-1
clone size: -
CDR3 DNA: TGCGCCAGCAGCTCCCCAGGACAGAGCTCCTACGAGCAGTACTTC
CDR3 protein: CASSSPGQSSYEQYF

D gene: -
J gene: TRBJ1-5
V gene: TRBV28
clone size: -
CDR3 DNA: TGTGCCAGCGGCTATCAGCCCCAGCATTTT
CDR3 protein: CASGYQPQHF

D gene: TRBD2
J gene: TRBJ2-1
V gene: TRBV9
clone size: once
CDR3 DNA: TGTGCCAGCAGCGTGACTAGCGGGAGCCACAATGAGCAGTTCTTC
CDR3 protein: CASSVTSGSHNEQFF

D gene: -
J gene: TRBJ1-3
V gene: TRBV5-1
clone size: -
CDR3 DNA: TGCGCCAGCAGCTTGAGAACAGGCTCTGGAAACACCATATATTTT
CDR3 protein: CASSLRTGSGNTIYF

D gene: -
J gene: TRBJ2-6
V gene: TRBV28
clone size: once
CDR3 DNA: TGTGCCAGCAGGCCGACAAGGCAAACCAACGTCCTGACTTTC
CDR3 protein: CASRPTRQTNVLTF

D gene: TRBD1
J gene: TRBJ2-2
V gene: TRBV7-6
clone size: -
CDR3 DNA: TGTGCCAGCAGCTTATATTCTGGACAGGGAAACACCGGGGAGCTGTTTTTT
CDR3 protein: CASSLYSGQGNTGELFF

D gene: TRBD2
J gene: TRBJ2-1
V gene: TRBV2
clone size: -
CDR3 DNA: TGTGCCAGCAGTGTTGGACTAGCGGGCCCAAATGAGCAGTTCTTC
CDR3 protein: CASSVGLAGPNEQFF

D gene: TRBD1
J gene: TRBJ2-7
V gene: TRBV18
clone size: -
CDR3 DNA: TGTGCCAGCTCACCGATTACAGGGGGACCCTCCTACGAGCAGTACTTC
CDR3 protein: CASSPITGGPSYEQYF

D gene: TRBD2
J gene: TRBJ2-2
V gene: TRBV6-4
clone size: -
CDR3 DNA: TGTGCCAGCGGGCTAACTAGCGACACCGGGGAGCTGTTTTTT
CDR3 protein: CASGLTSDTGELFF

D gene: TRBD2
J gene: TRBJ2-7
V gene: TRBV6-5
clone size: -
CDR3 DNA: TGTGCCAGCAGTTACTCTGCGAGCGGGAGGAGGGAGCAGTACTTC
CDR3 protein: CASSYSASGRREQYF

D gene: TRBD2
J gene: TRBJ2-1
V gene: TRBV6-1
clone size: -
CDR3 DNA: TGTGCCAGCAGTGAAAGGACTAGCGGGATCAATGAGCAGTTCTTC
CDR3 protein: CASSERTSGINEQFF

D gene: TRBD2
J gene: TRBJ2-3
V gene: TRBV5-1
clone size: -
CDR3 DNA: TGCGCCAGCAGCTATCAAAGACTAGCGGGAGGGGTGGATACGCAGTATTTT
CDR3 protein: CASSYQRLAGGVDTQYF

D gene: -
J gene: TRBJ1-1
V gene: TRBV12-5
clone size: many
CDR3 DNA: TGTGCTAGTGCCCAATCGACTATGAACACTGAAGCTTTCTTT
CDR3 protein: CASAQSTMNTEAFF

D gene: TRBD1
J gene: TRBJ2-7
V gene: TRBV5-1
clone size: -
CDR3 DNA: TGCGCCAGCAGCTTCTCGAGGACAGGGGGCTCCTACGAGCAGTACTTC
CDR3 protein: CASSFSRTGGSYEQYF

D gene: -
J gene: TRBJ2-7
V gene: TRBV30
clone size: -
CDR3 DNA: TGTGCCTGGAGTAGCCCGTGGCAGGGGATAAGCTACGAGCAGTACTTC
CDR3 protein: CAWSSPWQGISYEQYF

D gene: TRBD2
J gene: TRBJ2-3
V gene: TRBV9
clone size: -
CDR3 DNA: TGTGCCAGCAGCGTAGAGATCCCTAGCGGGAGGGGGAGGACAGATACGCAGTATTTT
CDR3 protein: CASSVEIPSGRGRTDTQYF

D gene: TRBD2
J gene: TRBJ2-1
V gene: TRBV27
clone size: once
CDR3 DNA: TGTGCCAGCAGTTTATCTCCGGGACTAGCGGCTGGAGGTGAGCAGTTCTTC
CDR3 protein: CASSLSPGLAAGGEQFF

D gene: TRBD2
J gene: TRBJ2-1
V gene: TRBV28
clone size: -
CDR3 DNA: TGTGCCAGCAGTTACCTTAGCGGGGAGCCCTACAATGAGCAGTTCTTC
CDR3 protein: CASSYLSGEPYNEQFF

D gene: TRBD2
J gene: TRBJ2-3
V gene: TRBV2
clone size: -
CDR3 DNA: TGTGCCAGCATTCGGACTAGCGGGAGTGCAGATACGCAGTATTTT
CDR3 protein: CASIRTSGSADTQYF

D gene: TRBD2
J gene: TRBJ2-1
V gene: TRBV9
clone size: once
CDR3 DNA: TGTGCCAGCAGCGTAGAGGCAGCGGGAGTGGTAATCAATGAGCAGTTCTTC
CDR3 protein: CASSVEAAGVVINEQFF

D gene: -
J gene: TRBJ1-2
V gene: TRBV4-2
clone size: -
CDR3 DNA: TGTGCCAGCAGCCAAGATACTGTTTCGGGTTATGGCTACACCTTC
CDR3 protein: CASSQDTVSGYGYTF

D gene: -
J gene: TRBJ2-3
V gene: TRBV30
clone size: once
CDR3 DNA: TGTGCCTGGAGTGTAGTAGCTTCCCGCACAGATACGCAGTATTTT
CDR3 protein: CAWSVVASRTDTQYF

D gene: TRBD2
J gene: TRBJ2-2
V gene: TRBV5-1
clone size: -
CDR3 DNA: TGCGCCAGCAGCTTGCTAGCGGGAGGGAACACCGGGGAGCTGTTTTTT
CDR3 protein: CASSLLAGGNTGELFF

D gene: TRBD2
J gene: TRBJ2-3
V gene: TRBV7-2
clone size: -
CDR3 DNA: TGTGCCAGCAGCCGTAACCGGGGGGTTACAGATACGCAGTATTTT
CDR3 protein: CASSRNRGVTDTQYF

D gene: -
J gene: TRBJ2-1
V gene: TRBV10-3
clone size: -
CDR3 DNA: TGTGCCATCAGTCGGGACAACTCCTACAATGAGCAGTTCTTC
CDR3 protein: CAISRDNSYNEQFF

D gene: TRBD1
J gene: TRBJ1-5
V gene: TRBV6-6
clone size: few
CDR3 DNA: TGTGCCAGCAGTTACGGGACAGTAGATAATCAGCCCCAGCATTTT
CDR3 protein: CASSYGTVDNQPQHF

D gene: TRBD2
J gene: TRBJ2-1
V gene: TRBV19
clone size: -
CDR3 DNA: TGTGCCAGTAGTATTGGGTCAGCGGGAGGGCCCTCTGAGCAGTTCTTC
CDR3 protein: CASSIGSAGGPSEQFF

D gene: TRBD1
J gene: TRBJ2-6
V gene: TRBV30
clone size: once
CDR3 DNA: TGTGCCTGGAGTACGGGACAGGGTTTCTCTGGGGCCAACGTCCTGACTTTC
CDR3 protein: CAWSTGQGFSGANVLTF

D gene: -
J gene: TRBJ2-7
V gene: TRBV7-2
clone size: -
CDR3 DNA: TGTGCCAGCAGCTTAGGAACAGCAGCCTACGAGCAGTACTTC
CDR3 protein: CASSLGTAAYEQYF